The 25 T cell receptor beta chains presented below share a single source sample, sequenced in a study of T cell responses to AZD1222 COVID-19 vaccine. Only in-frame clones appear in the TCRdb table, and some are missing; sequencing was by immunoSEQ multiplex PCR. The profile shows 95,000 to 110,000 clones, 89% of them singletons. Specimen: peripheral blood, collected on day 0 of AZD1222 vaccination. These TCRs come from an adult in good health.

The chain couples TRBV7-7 to TRBJ2-7; 7 nucleotides align to TRBD2. This CDR3 is 16 amino acids long. Germline-derived CDR1 and CDR2 are SSHAT and FNYEAQ (reference sequence). DNA for the CDR3: TGTGCCAGCAGCCTCCCCCCTGGGACCCGGGGGGACGGAGGTTTAGTC. Protein: CASSLPPGTRGDGGLV.

J is TRBJ1-4 and V is TRBV15; no definite D call. The CDR3 totals 17 residues. Germline V gene lookup returns CDR1 LNHNV and CDR2 YYDKDF (reference sequence). V was pared by 0 bases and J by 0 bases, with 11 bases between. The DNA of the CDR3 is TGTGCCACCAGCAGAGATGAGGGAGGCGCAACTAATGAAAAACTGTTTTTT. It specifies CATSRDEGGATNEKLFF.

V and J are TRBV19 and TRBJ1-1; 8 nucleotides agree with TRBD1. The CDR3 is made up of 14 amino acids. CDR1 LNHDA and CDR2 SQIVND come from the germline V gene (reference sequence). Losses at the gene ends were 4 bases for V and 5 bases for J; bases not matched to a gene: 6. CDR3 residues: CASSKAGGRTEAFF. The CDR3 bases are TGTGCCAGTAGTAAGGCAGGGGGCCGGACTGAAGCTTTCTTT.

V and J are TRBV7-2 and TRBJ1-3; TRBD1 agrees at 8 bases. Germline-derived CDR1 and CDR2 are SGHTA and FQGNSA. This CDR3 is 16 amino acids long. V shed 4 bases and J 0 bases; nucleotides not matched to a gene: 5. CDR3 region: CASSSRTGRSGNTIYF. CDR3 DNA: TGTGCCAGCAGCTCTCGGACAGGGCGCTCTGGAAACACCATATATTTT.

The chain is built from TRBV5-1 and TRBJ2-2; D gene uncertain. Trimming pared 1 base from V and 4 bases from J, leaving 5 bases between. The CDR3 is 13 residues long. CDR1 SGHRS and CDR2 YFSETQ come from the germline V gene. CDR3 residues: CASSLRITGELFF. CDR3 sequence (DNA): TGCGCCAGCAGCTTGAGGATCACCGGGGAGCTGTTTTTT.

CDR3 nucleotides: TGTGCCAGCAGTTTTAAGGGGGGCAACACCGGGGAGCTGTTTTTT. Residues: CASSFKGGNTGELFF. V is TRBV27 and J is TRBJ2-2; the D gene could be TRBD1 or TRBD2 (6 bases each). The CDR3 consists of 15 residues. Per the germline V gene, CDR1 is MNHEY and CDR2 is SMNVEV (reference sequence). Trimming pared 3 bases from V and 2 bases from J, leaving 10 bases between.

V gene TRBV19 combines with J gene TRBJ1-1; maybe TRBD1 (5 bases). CDR3 size: 17 residues. Germline CDR1 is LNHDA and CDR2 is SQIVND (reference sequence). V was trimmed by 11 bases and J by 0 bases, leaving 25 bases between them. In DNA, the CDR3 is TGTGCCCCCAATGGGGCGGCCAGGGCCAAAATGAACACTGAAGCTTTCTTT. Protein sequence: CAPNGAARAKMNTEAFF. Looking up the rest from reference TRBV19 and TRBJ1-1 gives the full variable domain: DGGITQSPKYLFRKEGQNVTLSCEQNLNHDAMYWYRQDPGQGLRLIYYSQIVNDFQKGDIAEGYSVSREKKESFPLTVTSAQKNPTAFYLCAPNGAARAKMNTEAFFGQGTRLTVV.

The chain is built from TRBV9 and TRBJ2-3, with D possibly matching TRBD2 (6 bases). The CDR3 spans 14 residues. Trimming left V 3 bases short and J 6 bases short, with 14 bases between. Germline V gene lookup returns CDR1 SGDLS and CDR2 YYNGEE. CDR3 region: CASSARGMRDTQYF. The CDR3 bases are TGTGCCAGCAGCGCACGCGGGATGAGGGATACGCAGTATTTT.

The chain carries TRBV29-1 and TRBJ2-1, with 12 bases lining up with TRBD2. The CDR3 extends over 17 amino acids. With V trimmed by 6 bases and J by 1 base, 10 bases remained unmatched. Per the germline V gene, CDR1 is SQVTM and CDR2 is ANQGSEA. In nucleotides, the CDR3 is TGCAGCGTCGCCCGACTAGCGGGGGCGTTATCCTACAATGAGCAGTTCTTC. Translated, it gives CSVARLAGALSYNEQFF.

The chain has TRBV14 and TRBJ2-5; TRBD1 matches at 7 bases. This CDR3 comprises 14 residues. In germline, CDR1 is SGHDN, CDR2 FVKESK. J gave up 0 bases and V 4 bases, and 2 bases lay outside the gene matches. For the CDR3, the DNA is TGTGCCAGCAGCCCGGGACAGTACCAAGAGACCCAGTACTTC. It is translated as CASSPGQYQETQYF.

The chain recombines TRBV10-2 with TRBJ1-1; D gene unclear. The CDR3 loop spans 15 amino acids. V was clipped by 4 bases and J by 0 bases, with 12 bases between them. Germline V gene data show CDR1 as WSHSY and CDR2 as SAAADI. This chain's CDR3 is CASSVAVVLNTEAFF. In DNA, the CDR3 is TGCGCCAGCAGTGTGGCAGTTGTGCTGAACACTGAAGCTTTCTTT.

This chain uses TRBV5-1 with TRBJ2-1; possible D gene TRBD1, 5 bases. V was pared by 1 base and J by 1 base, with 12 bases between. The CDR3 is 16 amino acids. Germline lookup yields CDR1 SGHRS and CDR2 YFSETQ. The CDR3 bases are TGCGCCAGCAGCTTGTTAGAAAGGGGTTCCTACAATGAGCAGTTCTTC. It is translated as CASSLLERGSYNEQFF.

The V call is TRBV10-3, the J call TRBJ1-2, with unresolved D. The CDR3 contains 13 residues. Between the trimmed V and J ends, which lost 9 bases and 1 base, there was a span of 12 bases. Germline-derived CDR1 and CDR2 are ENHRY and SYGVKD. DNA of the CDR3: TGTGCCATTCAGACCGAGGATAACTATGGCTACACCTTC. Amino acid sequence: CAIQTEDNYGYTF.

This chain uses TRBV28 with TRBJ2-3; no definite D call. Trimming left V 6 bases short and J 0 bases short, with 7 bases between. Germline CDR1 MDHEN, CDR2 SYDVKM. This CDR3 region has 13 residues. The CDR3 spells CASRDRSTDTQYF. The DNA of the CDR3 is TGTGCCAGCAGGGACCGGAGCACAGATACGCAGTATTTT.

The chain couples TRBV25-1 to TRBJ1-2; no reliable D call. In germline, CDR1 is MGHDK, CDR2 SYGVNS. V lost 6 bases and J 6 bases, leaving 14 bases between the germline ends. CDR3 length: 13 amino acids. The CDR3 bases are TGTGCCAGCAGCACTATAGGGTTGAATGGCTACACCTTC. Protein product: CASSTIGLNGYTF.

The chain uses TRBV11-2 and TRBJ2-7; D possibly corresponds to TRBD1 (6 bases). The CDR3 is 13 amino acids. From germline, CDR1 is SGHAT and CDR2 FQNNGV. With 5 bases removed from V and 3 bases from J, the gap between germline ends came to 11 bases. The DNA of the CDR3 is TGTGCCAGCAGCACCGGGACATACTACGAGCAGTACTTC. It translates to CASSTGTYYEQYF.

This sequence joins TRBV5-6 and TRBJ1-1, with 8 bases matching TRBD1. V dropped 4 bases and J dropped 3; count of bases not matched to a gene: 11. The CDR3 extends over 16 amino acids. Germline loops: CDR1 SGHDT, CDR2 YYEEEE. Here the CDR3 DNA reads TGTGCCAGCAGCCCGGACCGGGACAGGCTCGACACTGAAGCTTTCTTT. This gives the protein CASSPDRDRLDTEAFF.

The V gene is TRBV3-1 (or the pseudogene TRBV3-2), the J gene TRBJ2-1; perhaps TRBD2 as D (6 bases). Germline CDR1 is LGHDT and CDR2 is YNNKEL (reference sequence). There are 14 residues in the CDR3. V was pared by 1 base and J by 6 bases, with 10 bases between. The CDR3 loop is CASSQVGGTNEQFF. The CDR3 region has the DNA TGTGCCAGCAGCCAAGTTGGCGGGACCAATGAGCAGTTCTTC.

The chain is built from TRBV6-4 and TRBJ2-3; 14 bases map to TRBD2. The ends lost 4 bases at V and 9 bases at J; junction bases unmatched: 9. Germline loops: CDR1 MRHNA, CDR2 SNTAGT. The CDR3 loop spans 16 amino acids. The CDR3 coding sequence is TGTGCCAGCAGTGTCCAGACTAGCGGGGGGGCCGAGACGCAGTATTTT. This encodes CASSVQTSGGAETQYF.

The gene calls are TRBV21-1 and TRBJ2-7; the DNA was not used to check the table's D call, TRBD1. TRBV21-1 has pseudogene status. The CDR3 is made up of 14 amino acids. In DNA, the CDR3 is TGTGCCAGCAGCAGCGGGACAGCCGTGTACGAGCAGTACTTC. Encoded protein: CASSSGTAVYEQYF.

This chain uses TRBV27 with TRBJ2-7; D is perhaps TRBD2 (6 bases). V lost 8 bases, J lost 2 bases, and 10 bases lay in between. CDR3 size: 12 residues. From germline, CDR1 is MNHEY and CDR2 SMNVEV (reference sequence). This CDR3 reads CASGGIPYEQYF. The CDR3 DNA reads as TGTGCCAGCGGGGGGATCCCCTACGAGCAGTACTTC.

The chain uses TRBV5-6 and TRBJ2-1; unclear D gene. The CDR3 is made up of 15 amino acids. Trimming took 1 base from V and 0 from J, leaving 8 bases between them. CDR1 is SGHDT, CDR2 YYEEEE, per germline. As DNA, the CDR3 is TGTGCCAGCAGCTTGTCGAGAAGCTCCTACAATGAGCAGTTCTTC. Its translation is CASSLSRSSYNEQFF.

This chain links TRBV19 with TRBJ1-1, with D possibly being TRBD1 (5 bases). The ends were cut back, 6 bases at V and 5 bases at J, with 13 bases in the middle. Germline V gene sequence: CDR1 LNHDA, CDR2 SQIVND (reference sequence). This CDR3 is built from 13 residues. The CDR3, as DNA: TGTGCCAGTAGCCTTGCCCGGGGGACTGAAGCTTTCTTT. This translates into CASSLARGTEAFF.

This rearrangement joins TRBV6-5 to TRBJ2-3; tentatively, D is TRBD1 (5 bases). The V end was cut by 7 bases, the J end by 4 bases, with 18 bases between. The germline V gene has CDR1 MNHEY and CDR2 SVGAGI. The CDR3 spans 15 residues. The CDR3 nucleotides are TGTGCCAGCATTGCTAGTGGGGCTACGTCAGATACGCAGTATTTT. Residues: CASIASGATSDTQYF.

The rearrangement joins TRBV6-5 to TRBJ1-2; no firm D call. This CDR3 region has 13 residues. V dropped 5 bases and J dropped 5 bases, with 12 bases sitting between them. Per germline, CDR1 MNHEY and CDR2 SVGAGI. The CDR3 DNA follows: TGTGCCAGCAGTCGGATAGGGAATTATGGCTACACCTTC. This encodes CASSRIGNYGYTF.